This T cell receptor beta chain was documented in a study of cytomegalovirus exposure and HLA in healthy donors. Study-wide findings and caveats: A prior analysis recorded that most TCR beta V segments were productive about 90% or about 30% of the time. CMV serostatus stood as the only immune exposure information on hand.

This CDR3 comprises 15 residues. Germline V lookup: CDR1 MNHEY, CDR2 SMNVEV (reference sequence). Trimming shortened V by 3 bases and J by 4 bases, and 13 bases separated the two germline ends. The study ran its PCR with 60 Vbeta and 13 Jbeta primers. Only in-frame clones appear in the TCRdb table, and some are missing; sequencing was by immunoSEQ multiplex PCR. The sample comprises 170,000 or so clones, 65% to 90% of which are singletons, and 5% to 7.5% rests with the top ten. Worth noting for this clone: The target antigen is unknown.

The gene calls are TRBV27 and TRBJ1-5, with D unresolved. This TCR came from a man aged 50 or older in good health and CMV-seropositive. The sample comprised PBMCs. In nucleotides, the CDR3 is TGTGCCAGCAGTTTCCGGTTCTTGAGTAATCAGCCCCAGCATTTT. This codes for CASSFRFLSNQPQHF.